This TCR beta chain was observed in a study of T cell repertoires in cytomegalovirus infection. TCRdb ran MiXCR on the reads and lists one entry per CDR3 protein. The repertoire includes some 500,000 distinct CDR3 sequences, 25% to 35% of them detected once, and roughly 16% sits in the top ten. Notes on this clonotype: Its specificity is unknown.

The CDR3 covers 15 residues. V was shortened by 1 base and J by 7 bases, with 16 bases between the two germline ends. Germline V gene data show CDR1 as SEHNR and CDR2 as FQNEAQ (reference sequence). The V call is TRBV7-9, the J call TRBJ2-5; D is perhaps TRBD2 (6 bases). The source is a human donor in good health (CMV status not recorded). Some clones in this sample may be carry-over from other donors' samples. The source material was cultured PBMCs, sampled from culture after CMV antigen stimulation. The CDR3 DNA reads TGTGCCAGCAGCTTAGTCGGCGGGGCGTGGGCGACCCAGTACTTC. This gives the protein CASSLVGGAWATQYF.